This T cell receptor beta chain was found in a study of cytomegalovirus exposure and HLA in healthy donors. On the study more broadly: The roughly 110 validation repertoires were reported in a later analysis to have been generated on the same platform as the roughly 700 first-cohort repertoires. General study results and limits: Specific recognition of CMV antigens was confirmed in vitro for three chains (all CMV-associated).

Assay used: immunoSEQ multiplex PCR; TCRdb lists only in-frame clones, some missing. The data show 250,000 to 300,000 clones, about 86% seen once. About this clone itself: Its antigen is not known.

Sequenced: PBMCs. The receptor's source is a young woman in good health and CMV-seronegative.

CDR3 in amino acids: CASGYPGGGGGYTF. CDR3 nucleotides: TGTGCTAGTGGCTATCCAGGGGGAGGAGGTGGCTACACCTTC. The V and J genes are TRBV12-5 and TRBJ1-2; 7 bases are a match to TRBD1. After removal of 6 bases from V and 7 bases from J, the junction contained 11 bases not matched to a gene. CDR3 size: 14 residues. Looked up from germline, CDR1 is LGHNT and CDR2 is FRNRAP.